This TCR beta chain derives from a study of PD-1 blockade in classical Hodgkin lymphoma. Study conclusions and caveats: Diversity in CD4+ TCRs, unlike that measured in CD8+ TCRs, had risen significantly by C4D1. Reported findings placed baseline TCR diversity lower in newly diagnosed patients (compared with healthy donors).

Trimming left V 2 bases short and J 3 bases short, with 8 bases between. There are 14 residues in the CDR3. Germline V lookup: CDR1 MDHEN, CDR2 SYDVKM. Assay used: immunoSEQ multiplex PCR; TCRdb lists only in-frame clones, some missing. Counted here are fewer than 65,000 clones, over 85% occurring once; the ten biggest clones make up about 9.6%. Brentuximab vedotin exposure varied, and every patient relapsed after autologous stem cell transplantation. Complete response, partial response or progressive disease were the best responses. Comment on this clone: Its antigen is unidentified.

Here the sequenced sample was peripheral blood mononuclear cells (PBMCs), taken at baseline. This chain uses TRBV28 with TRBJ2-1; no clear D gene. This TCR came from a human donor with classical Hodgkin lymphoma. The CDR3 region is CASSLEEDYNEQFF. The CDR3 DNA sequence: TGTGCCAGCAGTTTAGAAGAGGACTACAATGAGCAGTTCTTC. Full variable domain (remainder filled in from reference TRBV28 and TRBJ2-1): DVKVTQSSRYLVKRTGEKVFLECVQDMDHENMFWYRQDPGLGLRLIYFSYDVKMKEKGDIPEGYSVSREKKERFSLILESASTNQTSMYLCASSLEEDYNEQFFGPGTRLTVL.